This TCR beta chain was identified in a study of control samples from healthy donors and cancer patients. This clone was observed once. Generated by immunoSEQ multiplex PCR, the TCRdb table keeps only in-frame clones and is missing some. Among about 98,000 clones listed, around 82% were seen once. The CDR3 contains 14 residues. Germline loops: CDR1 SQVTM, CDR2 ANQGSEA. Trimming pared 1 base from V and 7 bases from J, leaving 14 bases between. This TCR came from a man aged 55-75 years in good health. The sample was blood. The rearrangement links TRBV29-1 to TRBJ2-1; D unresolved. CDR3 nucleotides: TGCAGCGTTGAAGCCCTGGCGAGCGTAAATGAGCAGTTCTTC. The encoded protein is CSVEALASVNEQFF.